Included here is one T cell receptor beta chain sequence, with context. A much larger clone lies one base from this, so it may be a read error. Because the CDR3 is missing its conserved closing phenylalanine or tryptophan, this is likely a read error. These data originate in a study of Graves' ophthalmopathy and Graves' hyperthyroidism. Scientists amplified the TCR beta CDR3 regions from RNA transcripts. Second-round multiplex PCR came after a first-round RT-PCR that employed HTBI primers. One entry per CDR3 protein, called by TCRdb with MiXCR from the multiplex PCR reads. The table includes roughly 410,000 distinct CDR3 sequences, 15% detected once. The sequence was collected from a woman aged 18-29 years with stable Graves' hyperthyroidism. The specimen was peripheral blood.

The CDR3: CASSEAQETQYS. The CDR3 bases are TGTGCCAGCAGTGAAGCCCAAGAGACCCAGTACTCC. This sequence joins TRBV6-1 and TRBJ2-5; D uncertain. The germline V gene has CDR1 MNHNS and CDR2 SASEGT. The CDR3 has 12 amino acids. Trimming removed 0 bases from V and 1 base from J, with 0 bases in between.